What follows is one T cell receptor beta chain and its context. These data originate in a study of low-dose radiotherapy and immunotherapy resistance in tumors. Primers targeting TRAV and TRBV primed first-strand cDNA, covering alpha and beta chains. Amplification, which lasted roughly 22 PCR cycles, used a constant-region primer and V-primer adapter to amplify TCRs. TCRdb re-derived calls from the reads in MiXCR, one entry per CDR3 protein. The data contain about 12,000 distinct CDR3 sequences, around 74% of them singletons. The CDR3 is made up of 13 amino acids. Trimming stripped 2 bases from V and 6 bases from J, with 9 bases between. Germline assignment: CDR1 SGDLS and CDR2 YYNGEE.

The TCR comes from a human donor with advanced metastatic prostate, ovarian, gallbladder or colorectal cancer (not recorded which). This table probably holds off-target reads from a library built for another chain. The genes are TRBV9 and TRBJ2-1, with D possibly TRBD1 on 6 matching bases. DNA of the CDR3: TGTGCCAGCAGCGTGATGACAGGCAATGAGCAGTTCTTC. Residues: CASSVMTGNEQFF.